This TCR beta chain came from a study of lymphopenia after photon versus proton radiotherapy. Study-level points and caveats: Under photons, naive T cells and diversity fell while effector/memory populations rose.

Clones were sequenced by immunoSEQ multiplex PCR, and TCRdb holds only the in-frame ones, with some missing. Among more than 45,000 clones listed, roughly 83% were seen once. As regards this clone: Its target is unknown.

The CDR3 length is 15 residues. Germline CDR1 and CDR2: MNHEY and SVGAGI. J gave up 3 bases and V 0 bases, and 5 bases lay outside the gene matches. The V call is TRBV6-5, the J call TRBJ2-7; 7 nucleotides align to TRBD2. This receptor was identified in a man between 60 and 75 years old with pancreatic cancer. The sample was peripheral blood, taken from a patient treated with proton-based radiotherapy. CDR3 protein: CASSYSGGGDYEQYF. CDR3 coding DNA: TGTGCCAGCAGTTACTCGGGGGGGGGAGACTACGAGCAGTACTTC.